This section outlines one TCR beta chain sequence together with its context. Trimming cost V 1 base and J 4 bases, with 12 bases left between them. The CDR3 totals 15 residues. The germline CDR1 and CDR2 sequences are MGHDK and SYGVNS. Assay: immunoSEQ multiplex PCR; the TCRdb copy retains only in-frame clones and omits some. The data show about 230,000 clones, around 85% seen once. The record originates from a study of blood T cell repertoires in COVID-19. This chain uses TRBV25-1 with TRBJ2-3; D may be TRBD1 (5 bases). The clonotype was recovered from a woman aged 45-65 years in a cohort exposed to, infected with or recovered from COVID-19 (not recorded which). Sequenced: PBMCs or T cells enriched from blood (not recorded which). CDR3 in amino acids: CASSELLVGADTQYF. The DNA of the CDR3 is TGTGCCAGCAGTGAATTGTTGGTAGGGGCAGATACGCAGTATTTT.